This T cell receptor beta chain was identified in a study of metastatic and nonmetastatic thyroid tumors. The entire patient cohort was treatment-naive prior to thyroid surgery. This clone was recorded many times. Per germline, CDR1 KGHSH and CDR2 LQKENI. The CDR3 is made up of 17 amino acids. Trimming stripped 2 bases from V and 0 bases from J, with 16 bases between. TCRdb re-clonotyped the PCR reads through MiXCR. The sample has just over 30,000 clones, approximately 19% seen once; the top ten hold 22%. The V call is TRBV18, the J call TRBJ1-1; D call uncertain. The sequence came from a female donor with papillary thyroid cancer or a benign thyroid nodule (not recorded which). Some clones in this sample may be carry-over from other donors' samples. The specimen was blood. The CDR3, as DNA: TGTGCCAGCTCACCAGGTGCAGGAGCAGGCATGAACACTGAAGCTTTCTTT. Its translation: CASSPGAGAGMNTEAFF.